This section outlines one TCR beta chain sequence together with its context. Trimming removed 3 bases from V and 0 bases from J, with 10 bases in between. CDR3 length equals 15 residues. Germline lookup yields CDR1 MDHEN and CDR2 SYDVKM. Clones were sequenced by immunoSEQ multiplex PCR, and TCRdb holds only the in-frame ones, with some missing. This table has about 100,000 clones, 70% to 90% appearing once. The data were taken from a study of blood T cell repertoires in COVID-19. Study as a whole: Acute and convalescent COVID-19 samples came from the United States, Italy and Spain.

The chain combines TRBV28 with TRBJ2-3, with unresolved D. Sequences were obtained from peripheral blood. The sequence was collected from a middle-aged man with active or convalescent COVID-19. CDR3 residues: CASSLAVTSTDTQYF. DNA of the CDR3: TGTGCCAGCAGTTTGGCGGTGACTAGCACAGATACGCAGTATTTT.